Following are 16 T cell receptor beta chains from one sample sequenced in a study of a mutant IDH1 vaccine in newly diagnosed glioma. The time point here: week 23, last vaccination. Vaccinated patients received 300 ug of mutant IDH1 20-mer peptide per dose, with topical imiquimod. Antigens of these TCRs are unknown. Some clones are missing from TCRdb's copy, which holds only in-frame ones; the method was immunoSEQ multiplex PCR. The table has about 30,000 clones, less than 90% seen once; the top ten hold approximately 8.4%. The input for sequencing was PBMCs, taken from a glioma patient whose treatment included an IDH1 peptide vaccine. These receptors were taken from a woman between 18 and 30 years old with glioma.

J is TRBJ2-2 and V is TRBV7-2; tentative D call: TRBD2 (7 bases). The CDR3 spans 15 residues. The ends were cut back, 5 bases at V and 7 bases at J, with 17 bases in the middle. Per the germline V gene, CDR1 is SGHTA and CDR2 is FQGNSA. In nucleotides, the CDR3 is TGTGCCAGCAGCCCAAGGAGGGGGGGCCTCGGGGAGCTGTTTTTT. It codes for CASSPRRGGLGELFF.

The chain couples TRBV5-5 to TRBJ2-1; D remains unclear. The V end was cut by 0 bases, the J end by 12 bases, with 10 bases between. The CDR3 has 12 amino acids. Germline V gives CDR1 SGHKS, CDR2 YYEKEE (reference sequence). CDR3 nucleotide sequence: TGTGCCAGCAGCTTGGGGCTAATCGGGCAGTTCTTC. It yields the protein CASSLGLIGQFF.

V and J are TRBV11-2 and TRBJ1-1, with D possibly matching TRBD1 (5 bases). Trimming pared 4 bases from V and 11 bases from J, leaving 14 bases between. The CDR3 is made up of 12 amino acids. The germline V gene has CDR1 SGHAT and CDR2 FQNNGV. CDR3 sequence reads: CASSWEAGPAFF. CDR3 bases: TGTGCCAGCAGCTGGGAGGCAGGGCCTGCTTTCTTT.

V is TRBV4-2 and J is TRBJ2-7; D is tentatively TRBD1 or TRBD2 (6 bases each). From germline, CDR1 is LGHNA and CDR2 YNFKEQ. This CDR3 comprises 13 residues. V was clipped by 4 bases and J by 3 bases, with 10 bases between them. In nucleotides, the CDR3 is TGTGCCAGCAGCCCCGGAGGGGGCTACGAGCAGTACTTC. This translates into CASSPGGGYEQYF.

The table lists this clone with a count of one. This chain connects TRBV6-5 to TRBJ2-2, with 8 bases that match TRBD1. V dropped 6 bases and J dropped 5; count of bases not matched to a gene: 8. The germline V gene has CDR1 MNHEY and CDR2 SVGAGI. CDR3 length: 15 residues. CDR3 loop: CASSLRTGQTGELFF. The CDR3 DNA reads as TGTGCCAGCAGCCTAAGGACAGGGCAAACCGGGGAGCTGTTTTTT.

The chain couples TRBV6-5 to TRBJ1-2; maybe TRBD1 (5 bases). The CDR3 totals 14 residues. Germline loops: CDR1 MNHEY, CDR2 SVGAGI. V lost 2 bases, J lost 4 bases, and 11 bases lay in between. DNA for the CDR3: TGTGCCAGCAGTTACGGGGCTCTAACCTATGGCTACACCTTC. As protein: CASSYGALTYGYTF.

The chain carries TRBV28 and TRBJ2-2; D is uncertain. CDR3 length: 12 residues. Germline V gene data show CDR1 as MDHEN and CDR2 as SYDVKM. The V and J ends lost 3 bases and 10 bases respectively, with 9 bases between them. The CDR3 region is CASSLEPLELFF. The CDR3, as DNA: TGTGCCAGCAGTTTGGAACCGCTGGAGCTGTTTTTT.

This clone counts as large (0.1 to 1%). The V and J genes are TRBV30 and TRBJ1-3; 7 nucleotides match TRBD1. V was clipped by 0 bases and J by 2 bases; unmatched bases: 7. The CDR3 runs 16 residues. Germline loops: CDR1 GTSNPN, CDR2 SVGIG (reference sequence). Here the CDR3 DNA reads TGTGCCTGGAGTGTCGAAGGGACAGCCCCTGGAAACACCATATATTTT. This gives the protein CAWSVEGTAPGNTIYF.

The chain carries TRBV6-7 and TRBJ2-3; D perhaps matches TRBD1 (6 bases). TRBV6-7 is an open reading frame whose function is uncertain. The CDR3 is 17 amino acids. Trimming took off 5 bases at V and 4 bases at J, with 22 bases between the two ends. CDR3 loop: CASSTQWVHRDADTQYF. CDR3 in DNA: TGTGCCAGCAGTACCCAATGGGTCCACAGGGATGCAGATACGCAGTATTTT.

The chain links TRBV6-5 to TRBJ1-1; D is ambiguous. The germline V gene encodes CDR1 MNHEY and CDR2 SVGAGI. Trimming pared 6 bases from V and 0 bases from J, leaving 11 bases between. The CDR3 is 14 residues long. CDR3 nucleotides: TGTGCCAGCAGCCGGCGGGGAATGAACACTGAAGCTTTCTTT. This encodes CASSRRGMNTEAFF.

This clone was picked up a small number of times. The rearrangement uses TRBV4-1 and TRBJ1-1, with D unclear. Trimming stripped 3 bases from V and 0 bases from J, with 8 bases between. In germline, CDR1 is MGHRA, CDR2 YSYEKL. The CDR3 runs to 14 residues. The CDR3: CASSQPQVNTEAFF. The CDR3 nucleotides are TGCGCCAGCAGCCAGCCCCAGGTGAACACTGAAGCTTTCTTT.

This clone showed up just once. The chain couples TRBV7-4 to TRBJ1-6; 9 nucleotides agree with TRBD1. The germline V gene encodes CDR1 SGHVT and CDR2 SQSDAQ. This CDR3 spans 15 amino acids. Trimming took 9 bases from V and 7 from J; bases not matched to a gene: 10. The CDR3 is CARHPDRGDNSPLHF. The CDR3 nucleotides read TGTGCCAGACACCCGGACAGGGGCGACAATTCACCCCTCCACTTT.

V gene TRBV28 combines with J gene TRBJ2-2, with D tentatively TRBD1 (5 bases). Germline-derived CDR1 and CDR2 are MDHEN and SYDVKM. The CDR3 consists of 18 residues. Trimming stripped 5 bases from V and 1 base from J, with 20 bases between. DNA of the CDR3: TGTGCCAGCAGTAAACCTCGGACGGACATTTTGAACACCGGGGAGCTGTTTTTT. Translated: CASSKPRTDILNTGELFF.

V is TRBV2 and J is TRBJ1-1, with a tentative D call TRBD1 (5 bases). CDR1 is SNHLY and CDR2 is FYNNEI in the germline V gene. V was pared by 6 bases and J by 0 bases, with 11 bases between. The CDR3 runs to 14 residues. The CDR3 DNA is TGTGCCAGCAGGTACACAGGAATGAACACTGAAGCTTTCTTT. Its translation is CASRYTGMNTEAFF.

This clone was picked up one time. The rearrangement uses TRBV27 and TRBJ2-5, with D hard to call. In germline, CDR1 is MNHEY, CDR2 SMNVEV (reference sequence). Between the trimmed V and J ends, which lost 1 base and 1 base, there was a span of 10 bases. This CDR3 is built from 15 residues. The CDR3 nucleotides are TGTGCCAGCAGTTTATGGTCAGGACGCCAAGAGACCCAGTACTTC. This codes for CASSLWSGRQETQYF.

The gene calls are TRBV5-1 and TRBJ2-7; 7 bases line up with TRBD1. Germline V gene data show CDR1 as SGHRS and CDR2 as YFSETQ. The CDR3 is 16 residues long. Trimming cost V 2 bases and J 5 bases; bases outside gene matches: 13. As DNA, the CDR3 is TGCGCCAGCAGCTTTATCCCCGCGCGAGGGGGCCACGAGCAGTACTTC. It is translated as CASSFIPARGGHEQYF.